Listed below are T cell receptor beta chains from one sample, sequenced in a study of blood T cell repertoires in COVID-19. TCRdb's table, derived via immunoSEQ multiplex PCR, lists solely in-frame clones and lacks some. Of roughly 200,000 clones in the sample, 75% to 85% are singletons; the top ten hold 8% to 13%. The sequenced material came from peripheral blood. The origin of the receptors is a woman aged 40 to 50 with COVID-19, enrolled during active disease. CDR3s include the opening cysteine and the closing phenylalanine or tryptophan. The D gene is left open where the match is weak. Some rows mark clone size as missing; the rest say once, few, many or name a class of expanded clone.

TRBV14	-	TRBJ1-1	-	CASSPVRVNTEAFF	TGTGCCAGCAGCCCAGTCCGGGTGAACACTGAAGCTTTCTTT
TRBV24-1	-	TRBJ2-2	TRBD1	CATSRGTNTGELFF	TGTGCCACCAGCAGGGGGACAAACACCGGGGAGCTGTTTTTT
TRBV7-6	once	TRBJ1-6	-	CASSLIRTELGSPLHF	TGTGCCAGCAGCTTAATCAGGACAGAGCTAGGGTCACCCCTCCACTTT
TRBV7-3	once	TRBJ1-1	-	CASSFRRDTEAFF	TGTGCCAGCAGCTTTAGGCGGGACACTGAAGCTTTCTTT
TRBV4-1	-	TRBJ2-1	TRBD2	CASSQLDLGLAGANEQFF	TGCGCCAGCAGCCAACTAGATCTGGGGCTAGCGGGGGCCAATGAGCAGTTCTTC
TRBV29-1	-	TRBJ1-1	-	CSADTGMSTEAFF	TGCAGCGCCGATACAGGGATGAGCACTGAAGCTTTCTTT
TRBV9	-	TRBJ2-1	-	CASSVGQSSYNEQFF	TGTGCCAGCAGCGTAGGACAGAGCTCCTACAATGAGCAGTTCTTC
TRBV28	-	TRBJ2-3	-	CASRSVDTQYF	TGTGCCAGCAGATCGGTGGATACGCAGTATTTT
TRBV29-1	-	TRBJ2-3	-	CSVEAPWTDTQYF	TGCAGCGTTGAGGCCCCTTGGACAGATACGCAGTATTTT
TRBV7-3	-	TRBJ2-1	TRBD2	CASSTSGGTQQFF	TGTGCCAGCAGCACCTCGGGGGGAACACAGCAGTTCTTC
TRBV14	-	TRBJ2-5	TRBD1	CASSRTGGSQETQYF	TGTGCCAGCAGCCGAACAGGGGGCTCTCAAGAGACCCAGTACTTC
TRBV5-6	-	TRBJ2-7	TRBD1	CASSLNGGQALYEQYF	TGTGCCAGCAGCTTGAACGGGGGACAGGCCTTGTACGAGCAGTACTTC
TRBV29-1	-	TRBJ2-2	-	CSVGRIGANTGELFF	TGCAGCGTTGGAAGGATAGGGGCCAACACCGGGGAGCTGTTTTTT
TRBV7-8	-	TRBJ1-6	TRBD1	CASSLGTAANSPLHF	TGTGCCAGCAGCCTGGGGACAGCCGCCAATTCACCCCTCCACTTT
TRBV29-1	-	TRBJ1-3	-	CSVSGGAWDSGNTIYF	TGCAGCGTTTCCGGAGGGGCATGGGACTCTGGAAACACCATATATTTT
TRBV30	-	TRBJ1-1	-	CAWSVGGTGSNTEAFF	TGTGCCTGGAGTGTAGGTGGAACAGGATCGAACACTGAAGCTTTCTTT
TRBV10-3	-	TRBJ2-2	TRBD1	CAARTGNTGELFF	TGTGCCGCCCGGACAGGGAACACCGGGGAGCTGTTTTTT
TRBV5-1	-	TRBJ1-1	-	CASSQESIYMNTEAFF	TGCGCCAGCAGCCAGGAATCAATCTACATGAACACTGAAGCTTTCTTT
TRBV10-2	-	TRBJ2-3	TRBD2	CASGGGDGTDTQYF	TGCGCCAGCGGCGGGGGAGACGGGACAGATACGCAGTATTTT
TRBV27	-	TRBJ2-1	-	CASSFVSSKSSYNEQFF	TGTGCCAGCAGTTTTGTTTCAAGTAAGAGCTCCTACAATGAGCAGTTCTTC
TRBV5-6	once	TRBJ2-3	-	CASSRGGGQDTQYF	TGTGCCAGCAGCCGCGGCGGGGGCCAAGATACGCAGTATTTT
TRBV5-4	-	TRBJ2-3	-	CASSLSGSTDTQYF	TGTGCCAGCAGCCTGAGCGGGAGCACAGATACGCAGTATTTT